The 22 T cell receptor beta chains in this list originate from one sample, sequenced in a study of identical twins. Via MiXCR, TCRdb re-called the 5' RACE reads, giving one row per CDR3 protein. The repertoire includes about 1.7 million distinct CDR3 sequences, under 35% of them detected once, and 0.27% sits in the top ten. The material sequenced was cord blood. The receptor set was obtained from a newborn girl in good health.

This clonotype was seen a few times. The genes are TRBV11-2 and TRBJ2-1; D may be TRBD2 (5 bases). The CDR3 sequence is 14 residues long. Germline lookup yields CDR1 SGHAT and CDR2 FQNNGV. V was cut by 2 bases and J by 7 bases, with 12 bases left in between. DNA for the CDR3: TGTGCCAGCAGCTTACCTAGCCCAGGAAATGAGCAGTTCTTC. Protein sequence: CASSLPSPGNEQFF.

This clonotype appeared a few times. CDR3 sequence reads: CASSLARRGSYGYTF. CDR3 nucleotide sequence: TGTGCCAGCAGCTTAGCGCGACGGGGAAGCTATGGCTACACCTTC. The rearrangement links TRBV11-2 to TRBJ1-2; D remains ambiguous. V was pared by 1 base and J by 4 bases, with 13 bases between. Germline CDR1 is SGHAT and CDR2 is FQNNGV. The CDR3 is 15 amino acids.

The CDR3 bases are TGCGCCAGCAGCTTGTACAGAACGAACACCGGGGAGCTGTTTTTT. It specifies CASSLYRTNTGELFF. The gene calls are TRBV5-1 and TRBJ2-2; D gene ambiguous. The V gene's germline CDR1 is SGHRS and CDR2 YFSETQ. The V and J ends lost 1 base and 0 bases respectively, with 7 bases between them. This CDR3 is 15 amino acids long.

This clonotype turned up a few times. As DNA, the CDR3 is TGTGCCACCAGCAGAGAAGGGGGAAATAGCAATCAGCCCCAGCATTTT. It translates to CATSREGGNSNQPQHF. The chain combines TRBV15 with TRBJ1-5; a possible D gene is TRBD1 (6 bases). The V end lost 0 bases, the J end lost 0 bases, and 9 bases lay between the germline ends. CDR1 and CDR2 (germline): LNHNV, YYDKDF (reference sequence). CDR3 size: 16 residues.

The V and J genes are TRBV14 and TRBJ2-5; weak D call: TRBD2 (5 bases). This CDR3 contains 13 residues. The germline CDR1 and CDR2 sequences are SGHDN and FVKESK. V was cut by 2 bases and J by 2 bases, with 6 bases left in between. CDR3 region: CASSQQRQETQYF. As DNA, the CDR3 is TGTGCCAGCAGCCAACAGCGGCAAGAGACCCAGTACTTC. Full variable domain (outside the CDR3, taken from reference TRBV14 and TRBJ2-5): EAGVTQFPSHSVIEKGQTVTLRCDPISGHDNLYWYRRVMGKEIKFLLHFVKESKQDESGMPNNRFLAERTGGTYSTLKVQPAELEDSGVYFCASSQQRQETQYFGPGTRLLVL.

This clonotype was seen only a few times. At one of its ends the junction is not consistent with the germline gene, which may arise from a read error. V is TRBV10-3 and J is TRBJ1-2, with 7 positions matching TRBD1. The CDR3 is 13 residues long. Germline V CDR1 and CDR2: ENHRY, SYGVKD. CDR3 DNA sequence: TGTGCCATCAGTGATACAGGGGACTACGGCTACACCTTC. This sequence encodes CAISDTGDYGYTF.

V and J are TRBV3-1 and TRBJ2-1; 8 positions match TRBD2. Looked up from germline, CDR1 is LGHDT and CDR2 is YNNKEL (reference sequence). This CDR3 has 16 amino acids. Trimming at V came to 3 bases and at J to 12 bases, leaving 16 bases not matched to a gene. CDR3 amino acids: CASSHNQAGALGGQFF. In DNA, the CDR3 is TGTGCCAGCAGCCATAATCAAGCGGGGGCCCTGGGGGGGCAGTTCTTC.

V is TRBV7-8 and J is TRBJ1-1; possible D gene TRBD1, 6 bases. CDR3 size: 16 residues. Trimming stripped 3 bases from V and 1 base from J, with 15 bases between. From germline, CDR1 is SGHVS and CDR2 FQNEAQ. CDR3 sequence reads: CASSFGSWTANTEAFF. The CDR3 bases are TGTGCCAGCAGCTTCGGGTCGTGGACAGCGAACACTGAAGCTTTCTTT.

There are many counts of this clonotype. The rearrangement uses TRBV10-3 and TRBJ2-3; no clear D gene. V was shortened by 3 bases and J by 2 bases, with 12 bases between the two germline ends. Germline V gene data show CDR1 as ENHRY and CDR2 as SYGVKD. The CDR3 has 15 residues. The CDR3 is CAISDSGSLTDTQYF. In nucleotides, the CDR3 is TGTGCCATCAGTGATTCCGGTTCCCTCACAGATACGCAGTATTTT.

V and J are TRBV28 and TRBJ1-5; 12 positions match TRBD1. This CDR3 has 18 residues. J was trimmed by 4 bases and V by 3 bases; bases with no gene match: 10. Germline CDR1 reads MDHEN; CDR2 reads SYDVKM. The DNA of the CDR3 is TGTGCCAGCAGTTTCTTCTCCCGGGACAGGGGGCGAAATCAGCCCCAGCATTTT. Translation gives CASSFFSRDRGRNQPQHF.

This clonotype appeared a few times. The gene calls are TRBV20-1 and TRBJ2-3, with unresolved D. CDR1 and CDR2 from the germline V gene are DFQATT and SNEGSKA (reference sequence). Trimming pared 7 bases from V and 0 bases from J, leaving 14 bases between. This CDR3 has 14 residues. In DNA form, the CDR3 reads TGCAGTGATAAGCCCCTTACTAGCACAGATACGCAGTATTTT. This codes for CSDKPLTSTDTQYF.

The CDR3 DNA sequence: TGCGCCAGCAGCTCTACAGGGACCCAGTACTTC. Protein: CASSSTGTQYF. This sequence joins TRBV5-1 and TRBJ2-5; possible D gene TRBD1, 5 bases. The V gene lost 3 bases and the J gene lost 7 bases, with 7 bases spanning the gap. The germline V gene encodes CDR1 SGHRS and CDR2 YFSETQ. The CDR3 runs to 11 residues.

This clonotype showed up just a few times. This chain joins TRBV5-1 and TRBJ2-3, with TRBD2 identical over 7 bases. The CDR3 has 17 residues. V lost 1 base to trimming and J lost 0 bases; unmatched junction nucleotides: 8. Germline CDR1 and CDR2: SGHRS and YFSETQ. The CDR3 DNA is TGCGCCAGCAGCTTGACCTCTAGCGGTACTAGCACAGATACGCAGTATTTT. Amino acid sequence: CASSLTSSGTSTDTQYF.

This clonotype has at least ten counts. The chain is built from TRBV20-1 and TRBJ2-1, with TRBD2 identical over 7 bases. J gave up 7 bases and V 5 bases, and 2 bases lay outside the gene matches. CDR1 DFQATT and CDR2 SNEGSKA come from the germline V gene (reference sequence). This CDR3 comprises 11 residues. CDR3 amino acids: CSASRGNEQFF. In DNA form, the CDR3 reads TGCAGTGCTTCGCGGGGGAATGAGCAGTTCTTC.

J is TRBJ2-2 and V is TRBV5-1; D gene ambiguous. Between the trimmed V and J ends, which lost 0 bases and 6 bases, there was a span of 12 bases. Germline CDR1 and CDR2: SGHRS and YFSETQ. CDR3 length: 15 amino acids. The CDR3 DNA sequence: TGCGCCAGCAGCTTGGACAGAACCATGGCCGGGGAGCTGTTTTTT. Encoded protein: CASSLDRTMAGELFF.

The rearrangement links TRBV12-3 or TRBV12-4 to TRBJ2-7; no firm D call. The ends were cut back, 5 bases at V and 2 bases at J, with 10 bases in the middle. CDR3 size: 13 residues. CDR3 in DNA: TGTGCCAGCAGTCCAAATATGGCCTACGAGCAGTACTTC. This codes for CASSPNMAYEQYF.

This clonotype occurred a few times. The chain uses TRBV6-1 and TRBJ1-6; D uncertain. Germline CDR1 reads MNHNS; CDR2 reads SASEGT. Deletions cut 7 bases from V and 1 base from J, with 8 bases between. CDR3 length: 14 amino acids. As DNA, the CDR3 is TGTGCCAGCACGAGGGATTCCTATAATTCACCCCTCCACTTT. It specifies CASTRDSYNSPLHF.

This clonotype was picked up a small number of times. The chain links TRBV7-2 to TRBJ1-1; D gene ambiguous. The germline gives CDR1 SGHTA, CDR2 FQGNSA. V was trimmed by 5 bases and J by 5 bases, leaving 18 bases between them. CDR3 length: 15 amino acids. In nucleotides, the CDR3 is TGTGCCAGCAGCCCAGTAGTTGGTAGGGAGACTGAAGCTTTCTTT. Translation: CASSPVVGRETEAFF.

The chain combines TRBV20-1 with TRBJ1-1; the match to TRBD1 covers 7 bases. After removal of 5 bases from V and 10 bases from J, the junction contained 7 bases not matched to a gene. CDR3 length equals 11 residues. CDR1 DFQATT and CDR2 SNEGSKA come from the germline V gene (reference sequence). This CDR3 reads CSARQGEGAFF. CDR3 in DNA: TGCAGTGCTCGGCAGGGGGAGGGAGCTTTCTTT.

The chain joins TRBV27 to TRBJ2-3, with no clear D. There are 12 residues in the CDR3. Deletions cut 11 bases from V and 1 base from J, with 10 bases between. Per the germline V gene, CDR1 is MNHEY and CDR2 is SMNVEV (reference sequence). In DNA, the CDR3 is TGTGCCGTGGGGATCCGCACAGATACGCAGTATTTT. As protein: CAVGIRTDTQYF.

V and J are TRBV20-1 and TRBJ2-5; D is unclear. CDR1 is DFQATT, CDR2 SNEGSKA, per germline (reference sequence). This CDR3 contains 14 residues. V was trimmed by 5 bases and J by 3 bases, leaving 16 bases between them. The DNA of the CDR3 is TGCAGTGCTGGTAGACTTGAAGTGGAAGAGACCCAGTACTTC. As protein: CSAGRLEVEETQYF.

The CDR3 region is CSAKGPGESPLHF. Written as DNA, the CDR3 is TGCAGTGCTAAGGGGCCAGGGGAATCACCCCTCCACTTT. The V call is TRBV20-1, the J call TRBJ1-6, with D tentatively TRBD1 (6 bases). In germline, CDR1 is DFQATT, CDR2 SNEGSKA (reference sequence). The CDR3 length is 13 residues. The V and J ends lost 4 bases and 10 bases respectively, with 14 bases between them.